These 27 T cell receptor beta chains share one sample of origin, sequenced in a study of blood T cell repertoires in COVID-19. Produced via immunoSEQ multiplex PCR; TCRdb's table is partial and in-frame only. The data contain 120,000 or so clones, about 80% of them singletons. What was sequenced was peripheral blood. The receptors were sampled from a woman aged 80 or over with acute or convalescent COVID-19.

The chain employs TRBV7-2 and TRBJ1-1, with D possibly being TRBD1 (6 bases). CDR3 size: 14 residues. V lost 5 bases and J lost 5, with 15 bases in between. The germline V gene encodes CDR1 SGHTA and CDR2 FQGNSA. CDR3: CASSLSGGWTEAFF. Written as DNA, the CDR3 is TGTGCCAGCAGCCTTAGCGGGGGCTGGACTGAAGCTTTCTTT.

J is TRBJ1-4 and V is TRBV30; no clear D. The germline V gene has CDR1 GTSNPN and CDR2 SVGIG (reference sequence). Trimming shortened V by 0 bases and J by 0 bases, and 8 bases separated the two germline ends. This CDR3 is 15 amino acids long. The CDR3 loop reads CAWSVRGATNEKLFF. The CDR3, as DNA: TGTGCCTGGAGTGTACGTGGAGCAACTAATGAAAAACTGTTTTTT. Combining the CDR3 with reference TRBV30 and TRBJ1-4 gives the whole variable domain SQTIHQWPATLVQPVGSPLSLECTVEGTSNPNLYWYRQAAGRGLQLLFYSVGIGQISSEVPQNLSASRPQDRQFILSSKKLLLSDSGFYLCAWSVRGATNEKLFFGSGTQLSVL.

A note on this clone: At one end the junction does not follow the germline gene, possibly because of a read error. The V gene is TRBV7-7, the J gene TRBJ2-5; TRBD1 matches at 8 bases. The CDR3 contains 14 residues. Germline V gene data show CDR1 as SSHAT and CDR2 as FNYEAQ (reference sequence). This chain's CDR3 is CASSPRTGRETQYF. DNA of the CDR3: TGTGCTAGCAGCCCAAGGACAGGGCGGGAGACCCAGTACTTC.

This clone was picked up a small number of times. V usage is TRBV4-1 and J usage is TRBJ1-1, with D tentatively TRBD1 (5 bases). Between the trimmed V and J ends, which lost 0 bases and 0 bases, there was a span of 11 bases. Germline V lookup: CDR1 MGHRA, CDR2 YSYEKL. The CDR3 spans 16 residues. The CDR3 is CASSQETTVVNTEAFF. The CDR3 DNA is TGCGCCAGCAGCCAAGAGACGACAGTTGTGAACACTGAAGCTTTCTTT.

The rearrangement links TRBV11-2 to TRBJ1-1; the match to TRBD1 covers 8 bases. CDR1 is SGHAT and CDR2 is FQNNGV in the germline V gene. Unmatched junction bases numbered 5, after V lost 3 bases and J lost 5 bases. The CDR3 sequence is 14 residues long. The CDR3 reads CASSFDRGATEAFF. Here the CDR3 DNA reads TGTGCCAGCAGCTTCGACAGGGGTGCGACTGAAGCTTTCTTT.

The V and J genes are TRBV6-1 and TRBJ2-3; TRBD2 might be the D (7 bases). The CDR3 loop spans 14 amino acids. CDR1 is MNHNS and CDR2 is SASEGT in the germline V gene. Trimming pared 3 bases from V and 5 bases from J, leaving 12 bases between. CDR3 DNA: TGTGCCAGCAGTGATTGGGGGGGCGGAGATACGCAGTATTTT. Protein sequence: CASSDWGGGDTQYF.

This clone was recorded a few times. The chain uses TRBV27 and TRBJ1-1, with D possibly being TRBD1 (6 bases). Germline-derived CDR1 and CDR2 are MNHEY and SMNVEV (reference sequence). This CDR3 is 18 amino acids long. Trimming stripped 3 bases from V and 2 bases from J, with 22 bases between. As DNA, the CDR3 is TGTGCCAGCAGTTTGGGGGGGCAGGGGAGTAAACTTAACACTGAAGCTTTCTTT. Translation gives CASSLGGQGSKLNTEAFF.

The chain has TRBV4-3 and TRBJ1-1; D gene uncertain. CDR3 length equals 14 residues. V gave up 1 base and J gave up 2 bases, with 8 bases separating them. The germline gives CDR1 LGHNA, CDR2 YSLEER. CDR3 loop: CASSQGEANTEAFF. In nucleotides, the CDR3 is TGCGCCAGCAGCCAAGGCGAGGCAAACACTGAAGCTTTCTTT.

The chain couples TRBV5-4 to TRBJ2-5, with 9 bases fitting TRBD2. The CDR3 extends over 17 amino acids. Germline V CDR1 and CDR2: SGHNT, YYREEE (reference sequence). Unmatched junction bases numbered 9, after V lost 0 bases and J lost 3 bases. As DNA, the CDR3 is TGTGCCAGCAGCTTGGCGTCGCGGGGGGGCCGAAAAGAGACCCAGTACTTC. It codes for CASSLASRGGRKETQYF. Full variable domain (rest looked up from reference TRBV5-4 and TRBJ2-5): ETGVTQSPTHLIKTRGQQVTLRCSSQSGHNTVSWYQQALGQGPQFIFQYYREEENGRGNFPPRFSGLQFPNYSSELNVNALELDDSALYLCASSLASRGGRKETQYFGPGTRLLVL.

This sequence joins TRBV30 and TRBJ1-5; no firm D call. There are 16 residues in the CDR3. From germline, CDR1 is GTSNPN and CDR2 SVGIG (reference sequence). V lost 0 bases to trimming and J lost 1 base, with 13 bases between them. This CDR3 reads CAWSVGGSRSNQPQHF. The CDR3 DNA follows: TGTGCCTGGAGTGTGGGTGGTAGCCGGAGCAATCAGCCCCAGCATTTT.

CDR3 nucleotides: TGTGCCAGCAGTGACACGGGACAGGGCTATTCACCCCTCCACTTT. Translating it yields CASSDTGQGYSPLHF. The rearrangement joins TRBV2 to TRBJ1-6, with 9 bases lining up with TRBD1. CDR1 SNHLY and CDR2 FYNNEI come from the germline V gene. J lost 8 bases, V lost 3 bases, and 5 bases had no gene match. The CDR3 has 15 amino acids. Full variable domain (rest looked up from reference TRBV2 and TRBJ1-6): EPEVTQTPSHQVTQMGQEVILRCVPISNHLYFYWYRQILGQKVEFLVSFYNNEISEKSEIFDDQFSVERPDGSNFTLKIRSTKLEDSAMYFCASSDTGQGYSPLHFGNGTRLTVT.

The gene calls are TRBV4-1 and TRBJ2-7, with TRBD1 identical over 10 bases. The CDR3 is 19 residues long. V was clipped by 4 bases and J by 5 bases; unmatched bases: 20. Germline CDR1 reads MGHRA; CDR2 reads YSYEKL. The CDR3 loop is CASSPQRTGGNLPVDEQYF. The CDR3 nucleotides read TGCGCCAGCAGCCCCCAGAGGACAGGGGGTAATCTCCCTGTCGACGAGCAGTACTTC.

J is TRBJ2-1 and V is TRBV5-1; D might be TRBD2 (6 bases). The V and J ends lost 0 bases and 8 bases respectively, with 9 bases between them. CDR1 SGHRS and CDR2 YFSETQ come from the germline V gene. CDR3 length: 13 amino acids. The CDR3 spells CASSLAPGDEQFF. The CDR3 DNA reads as TGCGCCAGCAGCTTGGCCCCGGGGGATGAGCAGTTCTTC.

The chain couples TRBV24-1 to TRBJ1-5, with D uncertain. The CDR3 spans 13 residues. The V end lost 4 bases, the J end lost 0 bases, and 3 bases lay between the germline ends. CDR1 and CDR2 from the germline V gene are KGHDR and SFDVKD. CDR3: CATSDYSNQPQHF. The CDR3 DNA reads TGTGCCACCAGTGACTATAGCAATCAGCCCCAGCATTTT.

V and J are TRBV28 and TRBJ2-7; TRBD1 is a possible D gene (5 bases). The CDR3 loop spans 17 amino acids. V shed 3 bases and J shed 0 bases, with 18 bases lying between them. Per the germline V gene, CDR1 is MDHEN and CDR2 is SYDVKM. The CDR3 protein is CASSFPPLTDLSYEQYF. The CDR3 bases are TGTGCCAGCAGTTTCCCCCCCCTGACAGACCTCTCCTACGAGCAGTACTTC. Full variable domain (remainder filled in from reference TRBV28 and TRBJ2-7): DVKVTQSSRYLVKRTGEKVFLECVQDMDHENMFWYRQDPGLGLRLIYFSYDVKMKEKGDIPEGYSVSREKKERFSLILESASTNQTSMYLCASSFPPLTDLSYEQYFGPGTRLTVT.

This chain connects TRBV6-2 or TRBV6-3 to TRBJ2-7; 8 nucleotides match TRBD1. The CDR3 is made up of 14 amino acids. The V segment lost 2 bases and the J segment 5 bases; nucleotides outside the gene matches: 5. The germline CDR1 and CDR2 sequences are MNHEY and SVGEGT. The CDR3 DNA follows: TGTGCCAGCAGTTACCGGACAGGGTTCCACGAGCAGTACTTC. This translates into CASSYRTGFHEQYF.

This chain joins TRBV11-2 and TRBJ2-3, with 13 bases aligning to TRBD2. J was trimmed by 0 bases and V by 5 bases; bases with no gene match: 8. The CDR3 spans 18 residues. Germline CDR1 and CDR2: SGHAT and FQNNGV. Here the CDR3 DNA reads TGTGCCAGCAGCCCGGGACTAGCGGGATTCCAGAGCACAGATACGCAGTATTTT. It translates to CASSPGLAGFQSTDTQYF. Full variable domain (remainder filled in from reference TRBV11-2 and TRBJ2-3): EAGVAQSPRYKIIEKRQSVAFWCNPISGHATLYWYQQILGQGPKLLIQFQNNGVVDDSQLPKDRFSAERLKGVDSTLKIQPAKLEDSAVYLCASSPGLAGFQSTDTQYFGPGTRLTVL.

This clone was recorded a few times. The chain carries TRBV7-2 and TRBJ1-6; 7 bases are a match to TRBD1. Germline loops: CDR1 SGHTA, CDR2 FQGNSA. CDR3 length equals 18 residues. After removal of 5 bases from V and 0 bases from J, the junction contained 10 bases not matched to a gene. The CDR3 reads CASSHPRRTGSYNSPLHF. CDR3 coding DNA: TGTGCCAGCAGCCACCCCCGCCGGACAGGCTCCTATAATTCACCCCTCCACTTT.

The chain links TRBV11-2 to TRBJ2-7; D is possibly TRBD1 (5 bases). This CDR3 has 18 residues. The V and J ends lost 1 base and 2 bases respectively, with 21 bases between them. CDR1 is SGHAT and CDR2 is FQNNGV in the germline V gene. The DNA of the CDR3 is TGTGCCAGCAGCTTAGCTTTCAGAAGTGGGGCTTACCCCTACGAGCAGTACTTC. This sequence encodes CASSLAFRSGAYPYEQYF.

V gene TRBV18 combines with J gene TRBJ2-3; TRBD1 matches 9 bases. There are 15 residues in the CDR3. The junction had 3 bases not matched to a gene; V was cut back by 3 bases and J by 2 bases. Germline V CDR1 and CDR2: KGHSH, LQKENI. The CDR3 sequence: CASSPWDRATDTQYF. In nucleotides, the CDR3 is TGTGCCAGCTCACCTTGGGACAGGGCCACAGATACGCAGTATTTT. Drawing the rest from reference TRBV18 and TRBJ2-3, the complete variable domain is NAGVMQNPRHLVRRRGQEARLRCSPMKGHSHVYWYRQLPEEGLKFMVYLQKENIIDESGMPKERFSAEFPKEGPSILRIQQVVRGDSAAYFCASSPWDRATDTQYFGPGTRLTVL.

A single count supports this clone. This chain connects TRBV19 to TRBJ2-2; 15 nucleotides agree with TRBD2. The CDR3 is 15 residues long. Germline CDR1 reads LNHDA; CDR2 reads SQIVND (reference sequence). V lost 6 bases to trimming and J lost 6 bases; unmatched junction nucleotides: 2. CDR3 residues: CASSGLAGGAGELFF. CDR3 nucleotides: TGTGCCAGTAGCGGACTAGCGGGGGGGGCCGGGGAGCTGTTTTTT.

The chain carries TRBV4-1 and TRBJ1-1; D is uncertain. Between the trimmed V and J ends, which lost 4 bases and 6 bases, there was a span of 18 bases. This CDR3 region has 15 residues. The germline gives CDR1 MGHRA, CDR2 YSYEKL. CDR3 in amino acids: CASSRGSAGEPEAFF. Written as DNA, the CDR3 is TGCGCCAGCAGCCGTGGCTCAGCCGGGGAGCCTGAAGCTTTCTTT.

The gene calls are TRBV7-2 and TRBJ1-2, with unresolved D. Germline V gene data show CDR1 as SGHTA and CDR2 as FQGNSA. CDR3 length equals 13 residues. Trimming pared 1 base from V and 5 bases from J, leaving 8 bases between. For the CDR3, the DNA is TGTGCCAGCAGCTTAGATCAAACTTATGGCTACACCTTC. It is translated as CASSLDQTYGYTF.

This chain joins TRBV10-3 and TRBJ1-2, with D possibly being TRBD1 (6 bases). This CDR3 has 14 residues. Germline V gene data show CDR1 as ENHRY and CDR2 as SYGVKD. Between the trimmed V and J ends, which lost 3 bases and 2 bases, there was a span of 10 bases. The CDR3 nucleotides are TGTGCCATCAGTGATTCGACAGGAAACTATGGCTACACCTTC. This sequence encodes CAISDSTGNYGYTF.

CDR3 sequence: CASSPPGKEETQYF. The CDR3 nucleotides are TGTGCCAGCTCACCCCCAGGGAAAGAAGAGACCCAGTACTTC. The chain employs TRBV18 and TRBJ2-5; weak D call: TRBD1 (5 bases). The V end was cut by 3 bases, the J end by 3 bases, with 11 bases between. The CDR3 sequence is 14 residues long. In germline, CDR1 is KGHSH, CDR2 LQKENI.

The CDR3 protein is CASSRTGDNYEQYF. The CDR3 nucleotides are TGTGCCAGTAGTCGGACAGGCGACAACTACGAGCAGTACTTC. This chain uses TRBV19 with TRBJ2-7; TRBD1 matches 7 bases. The V segment lost 5 bases and the J segment 3 bases; nucleotides outside the gene matches: 7. The germline gives CDR1 LNHDA, CDR2 SQIVND (reference sequence). This CDR3 is 14 amino acids long.

This chain joins TRBV27 and TRBJ1-1; D may be TRBD1 (6 bases). Germline V gene sequence: CDR1 MNHEY, CDR2 SMNVEV (reference sequence). CDR3 size: 15 residues. The V end was cut by 4 bases, the J end by 3 bases, with 15 bases between. The CDR3 is CASSSLQGADTEAFF. CDR3 nucleotide sequence: TGTGCCAGCAGTTCCCTACAGGGCGCGGACACTGAAGCTTTCTTT.